This T cell receptor beta chain comes out of a study of cytomegalovirus exposure and HLA in healthy donors. Whole-study findings and limits: 164 TCR beta chains were listed as cytomegalovirus-associated. Rates of TCR association differed by HLA locus in a later analysis, with DRB1 highest and HLA-C lowest.

As for this clone: The antigen is not known.

Germline V gene lookup returns CDR1 MNHEY and CDR2 SVGAGI. V was cut by 6 bases and J by 7 bases, with 19 bases left in between. The CDR3 is 15 residues long. Use of 60 Vbeta and 13 Jbeta primers characterized the PCR. Method: immunoSEQ multiplex PCR; TCRdb's copy keeps in-frame clones and lacks some. The table includes more than 110,000 clones, about four fifths detected once. Sequenced material: PBMCs. The TCR originated in a man aged 25-45 years in good health and CMV-seronegative. The chain recombines TRBV6-5 with TRBJ2-1, with a possible D match to TRBD2 (7 bases). The CDR3 DNA reads as TGTGCCAGCAGCCGGGGGCCCGGGGAGGGGAATGAGCAGTTCTTC. This gives the protein CASSRGPGEGNEQFF.